These T cell receptor beta chains were read from a single sample in a study of breast tumors, draining lymph nodes, adjacent tissues. TCRdb redid the calling of the multiplex PCR reads with MiXCR, one entry per CDR3 protein. In the table there are about 130,000 distinct CDR3 sequences, 21% of which are singletons. Input material: axillary lymph node tissue. All receptors come from a female donor with breast cancer. Some clones in this sample may be carry-over from other donors' samples. Each CDR3 is given with its conserved first and last residue. Each record gives: J gene, D gene, clone size, V gene, CDR3 DNA, CDR3 protein. A D gene is named only where the DNA matches it firmly. The size of a clone is reported for some rows only, either as once, few or many, or as a class for expanded clones.

TRBJ1-3 . many TRBV20-1 TGCAGTGCTATTTTTGGAAACACCATATATTTT CSAIFGNTIYF
TRBJ2-1 TRBD2 many TRBV5-1 TGCGCCAGCAGCTTGTTTTCCGGGACTAGCGGGAGCAATGAGCAGTTCTTC CASSLFSGTSGSNEQFF
TRBJ2-1 . . TRBV4-1 TGCGCCAGCAGCCAAGACCGGGGGTGGGGAAATGAGCAGTTCTTC CASSQDRGWGNEQFF
TRBJ2-4 . . TRBV19 TGTGCCAGTAGTATAGTCGGCGGCGCGCAATTCAATTACAAAAACATTCAGTACTTC CASSIVGGAQFNYKNIQYF
TRBJ2-5 . many TRBV20-1 TGCAGTGCTTGGGCCCTAGGACAAGAGACCCAGTACTTC CSAWALGQETQYF
TRBJ1-3 . . TRBV3-1 TGTGCCAGCAGCCAAGACGCGGGGGCTGGAAACACCATATATTTT CASSQDAGAGNTIYF
TRBJ1-5 TRBD1 many TRBV15 TGTGCCACTCGGGGGACAGGGAATCATCAGCCCCAGCATTTT CATRGTGNHQPQHF
TRBJ1-1 . once TRBV20-1 TGCAGTGCTAGAGATCGCCTTACAGGGTTCGACACTGAAGCTTTCTTT CSARDRLTGFDTEAFF
TRBJ2-5 TRBD2 many TRBV5-1 TGCGCCAGCAGCTTGGACACAGCGGGAGGGTCAAGGAAAAAGTACTTC CASSLDTAGGSRKKYF
TRBJ1-5 . many TRBV20-1 TGCAGTGCTAGAGATCTGGGGGGGCAAGGTCAGCCCCAGCATTTT CSARDLGGQGQPQHF
TRBJ2-1 TRBD2 many TRBV10-3 TGTGCCATCAGTGGTCTAGCGGGAGAGGTAAATGAGCAGTTCTTC CAISGLAGEVNEQFF
TRBJ2-6 TRBD2 many TRBV7-3 TGTGCCAGCAGCGCCGGGACTAGCGTCGGTGGGGCCAACGTCCTGACTTTC CASSAGTSVGGANVLTF
TRBJ2-7 . many TRBV18 TGTGCCAGCTCACCTCGCGGGACCCTTGACGAGCAGTACTTC CASSPRGTLDEQYF
TRBJ2-6 . many TRBV9 TGTGCCAGCCGACCTGGTTGGGAGGACGGGGCCAACGTCCTGACTTTC CASRPGWEDGANVLTF
TRBJ2-7 . few TRBV28 TGTGCCAGCAGTTTATTAGGGCGTGGATGGGAGCAGTACTTC CASSLLGRGWEQYF
TRBJ2-4 TRBD2 . TRBV7-2 TGTGCCAGCAGCTTAGCCGAAAGGACTAGCGGGATTTCCAAAAACATTCAGTACTTC CASSLAERTSGISKNIQYF
TRBJ2-5 . many TRBV12-3/TRBV12-4 TGTGCCAGCAGTTTACTTAGGGGGGGCCAAGAGACCCAGTACTTC CASSLLRGGQETQYF
TRBJ2-1 TRBD2 many TRBV20-1 TGCAGTGCTAGACCCTTAGCGGGAGGGACCAATGAGCAGTTCTTC CSARPLAGGTNEQFF
TRBJ1-4 . many TRBV30 TGTGCCTGGAGTGAAACAACTAATGAAAAACTGTTTTTT CAWSETTNEKLFF
TRBJ1-5 TRBD1 many TRBV29-1 TGCAGCGTTGGGACAGGGGATCAGCCCCAGCATTTT CSVGTGDQPQHF
TRBJ2-5 . many TRBV6-6 TGTGCCAGCAGTTACTCATCCAGCGATTCCCGGGAGACCCAGTACTTC CASSYSSSDSRETQYF
TRBJ2-2 . many TRBV7-9 TGTGCCAGCAGCAAAGCTAGCACCGGGGAGCTGTTTTTT CASSKASTGELFF
TRBJ2-2 TRBD1 many TRBV30 TGTGCCTGGGGACAGGGAAGTCCCGGGGAGCTGTTTTTT CAWGQGSPGELFF
TRBJ2-7 TRBD1 many TRBV5-1 TGCGCCAGCAGCTTGGGGACAGGGCGAACCTACGAGCAGTACTTC CASSLGTGRTYEQYF
TRBJ2-5 TRBD1 . TRBV6-1 TGTGCCAGCATGACAGGGGGCAAAGAGACCCAGTACTTC CASMTGGKETQYF
TRBJ2-2 TRBD2 many TRBV20-1 TGCAGTGCTGGGCCCCCCGGGACTAGGGACACCGGGGAGCTGTTTTTT CSAGPPGTRDTGELFF
TRBJ1-5 . many TRBV2 TGTGCCAGCAGTGTTCAAGGGTCGGGCAATCAGCCCCAGCATTTT CASSVQGSGNQPQHF
TRBJ2-1 . many TRBV10-1 TGCGCCAGCCCACTAGCCCGACACAATGAGCAGTTCTTC CASPLARHNEQFF
TRBJ1-3 . . TRBV6-6 TGTGCCGGCAGCCGCCTGGACTCTGGAAACACCATATATTTT CAGSRLDSGNTIYF
TRBJ2-7 TRBD1 many TRBV5-6 TGTGCCAGCAGCTTGACAGGGGGGGAGCAGTACTTC CASSLTGGEQYF
TRBJ2-4 . few TRBV7-6 TGTGCCAGCAGCCAAAGAATGGGCGTTAGCCAAAACATTCAGTACTTC CASSQRMGVSQNIQYF
TRBJ2-3 TRBD1 many TRBV15 TGTGCCACCAGCAGATCCCCCGGGGGTGGACAGGGTGGAGATACGCAGTATTTT CATSRSPGGGQGGDTQYF
TRBJ2-5 TRBD2 . TRBV20-1 TGCAGTGCTAGAGATCCGGGGGGGGGGGGGGGTGGGACCCAGTACTTC CSARDPGGGGGGTQYF
TRBJ1-5 . many TRBV2 TGTGCCAGCAGTGCCGCCAGGGGCAATCAGCCCCAGCATTTT CASSAARGNQPQHF
TRBJ2-3 . . TRBV27 TGTGCCAGCAGTTTAACTACGCCCTCTACGCAGTATTTT CASSLTTPSTQYF
TRBJ2-2 . few TRBV28 TGTGCCAGCAGCGCTCTTCCCGGGGAGCTGTTTTTT CASSALPGELFF
TRBJ2-5 TRBD1 many TRBV9 TGTGCCAGCAGCGCGTATGGAAGACAGGGAAGGGAAGAGACCCAGTACTTC CASSAYGRQGREETQYF
TRBJ2-1 . many TRBV29-1 TGCAGCGTTGCCCAAGTTCTCAACAATGAGCAGTTCTTC CSVAQVLNNEQFF
TRBJ1-3 . many TRBV20-1 TGCAGTGCTAGATATGGGAGACAGGTTGGAAACACCATATATTTT CSARYGRQVGNTIYF
TRBJ1-3 . . TRBV28 TGTGCCAGCAGTTTGGAGCAGATTTCTGGAAACACCATATATTTT CASSLEQISGNTIYF
TRBJ2-3 . few TRBV27 TGTGCCAGCAGTCCTCACACAGATACGCAGTATTTT CASSPHTDTQYF
TRBJ1-5 . many TRBV6-1 TGTGCCAGCAGTGAACTGGGGGTTGGGAATCAGCCCCAGCATTTT CASSELGVGNQPQHF
TRBJ1-6 . many TRBV12-3/TRBV12-4 TGTGCCAGCAGTTTAGGGGCTCCCCCCGGGGCACCCCTCCACTTT CASSLGAPPGAPLHF
TRBJ2-1 TRBD1 many TRBV19 TGTGCCAGTAGTATTGAGGGGGCCACCTACAATGAGCAGTTCTTC CASSIEGATYNEQFF
TRBJ2-7 TRBD1 many TRBV2 TGTGCCAGCGGACAGGGGGCCAACGAGCAGTACTTC CASGQGANEQYF
TRBJ2-1 . few TRBV3-1 TGTGCCAGCAGCCAAGATTCCGGGAGCTCCTACAATGAGCAGTTCTTC CASSQDSGSSYNEQFF
TRBJ2-7 TRBD2 many TRBV20-1 TGCAGTGCTTGGCCGACTAGCGGGAGCACTAGCGAGCAGTACTTC CSAWPTSGSTSEQYF
TRBJ2-1 . many TRBV7-9 TGTGCCAGCCAAGGCTCCAGGAAGTCCTACAATGAGCAGTTCTTC CASQGSRKSYNEQFF
TRBJ2-5 TRBD2 many TRBV2 TGTGCCAGCAGTGGCAGACTAGCGGGAAGGGAGACCCAGTACTTC CASSGRLAGRETQYF
TRBJ2-7 . many TRBV7-3 TGTGCCAGCAGCTTAACACCAACGGGCGAGCAGTACTTC CASSLTPTGEQYF
TRBJ1-5 . many TRBV20-1 TGCAGTGCCCAAAGTGTCGGGATATATAGCAATCAGCCCCAGCATTTT CSAQSVGIYSNQPQHF
TRBJ2-1 TRBD2 many TRBV10-1 TGCGCCAGCAGTGACGGCTCTAGCGGGAGGAATGAGCAGTTCTTC CASSDGSSGRNEQFF
TRBJ2-3 TRBD2 many TRBV2 TGTGCCAGCAGTGTTCCTCCGGGACTAGCGGGGCAAGATACGCAGTATTTT CASSVPPGLAGQDTQYF
TRBJ2-7 TRBD1 many TRBV2 TGTGCCAGTTCCGGACAGGTCAGTGGTAACGAGCAGTACTTC CASSGQVSGNEQYF